A single sample gave rise to the 13 T cell receptor beta chains below, sequenced in a study of T-cell memory formation after mild COVID-19. TCRdb itself ran the 5' RACE reads through MiXCR, one entry per CDR3 protein. The sample lists 150,000 to 200,000 distinct CDR3 sequences, approximately 14% occurring once. Sequenced material: PBMCs or a T cell subset sorted from them (not recorded which). The receptors originated from an adult woman who had mild COVID-19 (a few samples of this study predate the infection). Cell type and time point are not known.

This clonotype was picked up many times. The chain couples TRBV9 to TRBJ2-7; a possible D gene is TRBD2 (5 bases). Germline CDR1 and CDR2: SGDLS and YYNGEE. The CDR3 length is 14 residues. V lost 3 bases to trimming and J lost 1 base, with 11 bases between them. CDR3 sequence reads: CASSESSASYEQYF. The DNA of the CDR3 is TGTGCCAGCAGCGAAAGTAGCGCTTCCTACGAGCAGTACTTC.

This clonotype was seen a few times. The rearrangement uses TRBV10-3 and TRBJ2-2, with 9 bases lining up with TRBD1. The V gene end was trimmed by 8 bases and the J gene end by 5 bases; junction bases not matched to a gene: 9. This CDR3 has 15 residues. Germline lookup yields CDR1 ENHRY and CDR2 SYGVKD. CDR3 loop: CAIGPQGARTGELFF. CDR3 coding DNA: TGTGCCATCGGTCCACAGGGGGCGAGAACCGGGGAGCTGTTTTTT.

The chain links TRBV2 to TRBJ2-7; TRBD2 matches at 7 bases. This CDR3 spans 14 amino acids. V was clipped by 9 bases and J by 0 bases; unmatched bases: 8. Germline-derived CDR1 and CDR2 are SNHLY and FYNNEI. DNA for the CDR3: TGTGCCAGACAGCCTCTAGCGGACTCCTACGAGCAGTACTTC. Amino acids: CARQPLADSYEQYF.

The V call is TRBV11-3, the J call TRBJ2-7; possibly TRBD1 for D (5 bases). In germline, CDR1 is SGHNT, CDR2 YENEEA. There are 15 residues in the CDR3. V shed 5 bases and J shed 2 bases, with 16 bases lying between them. In nucleotides, the CDR3 is TGTGCCAGCAGCCAGCACCAGGGTGGGGCCTACGAGCAGTACTTC. Residues: CASSQHQGGAYEQYF.

V gene TRBV20-1 combines with J gene TRBJ2-7, with D perhaps matching TRBD1 or TRBD2 (5 bases each). CDR1 DFQATT and CDR2 SNEGSKA come from the germline V gene (reference sequence). The V end lost 1 base, the J end lost 4 bases, and 8 bases lay between the germline ends. CDR3 length: 12 amino acids. The CDR3 reads CSARGGRYEQYF. The DNA for the CDR3 is TGCAGTGCTAGAGGGGGACGGTACGAGCAGTACTTC.

The table lists this clonotype with a few counts. The chain is built from TRBV12-3 or TRBV12-4 and TRBJ2-7; D call uncertain. Trimming removed 6 bases at V and 3 bases at J, with 9 bases between. There are 12 residues in the CDR3. Here the CDR3 DNA reads TGTGCCAGCAGCCGACAAGACTACGAGCAGTACTTC. This codes for CASSRQDYEQYF.

This clonotype was detected many times. The limits of the CDR3 on the DNA are not certain, so only TCRdb's listed CDR3 is given. This rearrangement joins TRBV3-2 to TRBJ2-1; TRBD1 is the table's D call, not checked against the DNA. TRBV3-2 is a documented pseudogene. The CDR3 is 16 residues long, counting both termini. CDR3 sequence reads: CASSQFGQGAYNEQFF.

This chain links TRBV5-1 with TRBJ1-1, with D possibly matching TRBD1 (5 bases). V was pared by 4 bases and J by 4 bases, with 14 bases between. Germline values: CDR1 SGHRS, CDR2 YFSETQ. CDR3 length: 14 amino acids. In DNA, the CDR3 is TGCGCCAGCAGCACCCAGGGTGGCGCCACTGAAGCTTTCTTT. Protein: CASSTQGGATEAFF. The full variable domain, rest sourced from reference TRBV5-1 and TRBJ1-1, is KAGVTQTPRYLIKTRGQQVTLSCSPISGHRSVSWYQQTPGQGLQFLFEYFSETQRNKGNFPGRFSGRQFSNSRSEMNVSTLELGDSALYLCASSTQGGATEAFFGQGTRLTVV.

The CDR3 loop reads CASRRRAPDGGNQPQHF. The CDR3 DNA follows: TGTGCCAGCAGAAGGCGGGCCCCGGACGGAGGAAATCAGCCCCAGCATTTT. The V call is TRBV6-5, the J call TRBJ1-5; D gene unclear. The CDR3 has 17 amino acids. Trimming removed 6 bases from V and 4 bases from J, with 22 bases in between. Germline V CDR1 and CDR2: MNHEY, SVGAGI.

The chain has TRBV7-8 and TRBJ2-7, with TRBD1 matching over 8 bases. This CDR3 region has 17 residues. Germline assignment: CDR1 SGHVS and CDR2 FQNEAQ. With V trimmed by 5 bases and J by 3 bases, 15 bases remained unmatched. CDR3 DNA sequence: TGTGCCAGCAGCCTCTTCGGACAGGGTAAAGTGCGCTACGAGCAGTACTTC. Residues: CASSLFGQGKVRYEQYF.

The chain is built from TRBV5-1 and TRBJ2-7; D remains ambiguous. CDR3 length equals 12 residues. The germline CDR1 and CDR2 sequences are SGHRS and YFSETQ. The V and J ends lost 1 base and 0 bases respectively, with 2 bases between them. For the CDR3, the DNA is TGCGCCAGCAGCTTGCCCTCCTACGAGCAGTACGTC. Translated: CASSLPSYEQYV.

The chain joins TRBV19 to TRBJ2-1, with D possibly being TRBD1 (6 bases). The germline gives CDR1 LNHDA, CDR2 SQIVND (reference sequence). Trimming cost V 8 bases and J 5 bases, with 16 bases left between them. This CDR3 spans 14 amino acids. This CDR3 is CASQQGPADNEQFF. The DNA of the CDR3 is TGTGCCAGTCAACAGGGCCCAGCGGACAATGAGCAGTTCTTC.

This clonotype was seen more than once but under ten times. The V gene is TRBV12-3 or TRBV12-4, the J gene TRBJ2-7; D possibly matches TRBD1 or TRBD2 (6 bases each). V lost 5 bases, J lost 4 bases, and 24 bases lay in between. The CDR3 sequence is 17 residues long. The CDR3 nucleotides read TGTGCCAGCAGTCCCAAAGTAGGCGGAGGGGGGCGGTACGAGCAGTACTTC. This codes for CASSPKVGGGGRYEQYF.